Presented here are 6 T cell receptor beta chains from one specimen sequenced in a study of blood T cell repertoires in COVID-19. Libraries were prepared by immunoSEQ multiplex PCR; TCRdb keeps only in-frame clonotypes and omits some of them. The table lists 100,000 to 150,000 clones, approximately 81% of them singletons. Sequences were obtained from peripheral blood. The receptors were sampled from a woman aged 25 to 39 who had recovered from COVID-19.

This clone appeared many times. The chain joins TRBV29-1 to TRBJ2-3; no clear D. Per the germline V gene, CDR1 is SQVTM and CDR2 is ANQGSEA. V shed 0 bases and J shed 0 bases, with 7 bases lying between them. The CDR3 loop spans 14 amino acids. DNA of the CDR3: TGCAGCGTTGAAGATACAGCTAGCACAGATACGCAGTATTTT. It yields the protein CSVEDTASTDTQYF.

The genes are TRBV7-9 and TRBJ1-1; 10 bases map to TRBD1. CDR1 is SEHNR and CDR2 is FQNEAQ in the germline V gene (reference sequence). With V trimmed by 4 bases and J by 7 bases, 9 bases remained unmatched. This CDR3 region has 15 residues. CDR3 DNA sequence: TGTGCCAGCAGCTCCGGCGGAGGGGACAGGGGTGAAGCTTTCTTT. Translating it yields CASSSGGGDRGEAFF.

The chain recombines TRBV19 with TRBJ1-2; 10 nucleotides line up with TRBD1. The CDR3 length is 16 residues. Germline lookup yields CDR1 LNHDA and CDR2 SQIVND (reference sequence). V was pared by 2 bases and J by 4 bases, with 7 bases of the junction left unmatched. CDR3 nucleotide sequence: TGTGCCAGTAGTATACCGACAGGGGGCGACCCCTATGGCTACACCTTC. Its protein is CASSIPTGGDPYGYTF.

This clone was counted at least ten times. The CDR3 reads CASRRTGPETQYF. The DNA of the CDR3 is TGTGCCAGCCGACGGACAGGACCAGAGACCCAGTACTTC. The V gene is TRBV12-3 or TRBV12-4, the J gene TRBJ2-5; 7 bases are shared with TRBD1. Trimming at V came to 8 bases and at J to 4 bases, leaving 7 bases not matched to a gene. This CDR3 spans 13 amino acids.

The chain uses TRBV3-1 (or the pseudogene TRBV3-2) and TRBJ2-2; 8 bases line up with TRBD2. Germline V gives CDR1 LGHDT, CDR2 YNNKEL (reference sequence). CDR3 size: 17 residues. After removal of 3 bases from V and 2 bases from J, the junction contained 8 bases not matched to a gene. This chain's CDR3 is CASSHSRSGSNTGELFF. CDR3 bases: TGTGCCAGCAGCCATTCCAGAAGCGGGAGCAACACCGGGGAGCTGTTTTTT.

The chain combines TRBV5-6 with TRBJ1-3; D uncertain. The germline V gene has CDR1 SGHDT and CDR2 YYEEEE. The CDR3 is 12 amino acids. V was trimmed by 8 bases and J by 0 bases, leaving 6 bases between them. CDR3 sequence: CASSGSGNTIYF. The CDR3 region has the DNA TGTGCCAGTTCGGGCTCTGGAAACACCATATATTTT. Looking up the rest from reference TRBV5-6 and TRBJ1-3 gives the full variable domain: DAGVTQSPTHLIKTRGQQVTLRCSPKSGHDTVSWYQQALGQGPQFIFQYYEEEERQRGNFPDRFSGHQFPNYSSELNVNALLLGDSALYLCASSGSGNTIYFGEGSWLTVV.